Presented here are 14 T cell receptor beta chains from one specimen sequenced in a study of T cell responses to AZD1222 COVID-19 vaccine. Clones were sequenced by immunoSEQ multiplex PCR, and TCRdb holds only the in-frame ones, with some missing. The table includes about 110,000 clones, more than 70% detected once. Source: peripheral blood, taken on day 0 of AZD1222 vaccination. The source is an adult in good health.

In its sample, this clone was seen once. This rearrangement joins TRBV28 to TRBJ2-3; D unclear. Germline lookup yields CDR1 MDHEN and CDR2 SYDVKM. Trimming removed 6 bases from V and 2 bases from J, with 3 bases in between. The CDR3 is 11 amino acids. The CDR3 nucleotides read TGTGCCAGCAGCACCACAGATACGCAGTATTTT. It translates to CASSTTDTQYF.

The CDR3 region has the DNA TGTGCCAGTAGTATTGGTGGGCCTGAAGCTTTCTTT. Protein product: CASSIGGPEAFF. The rearrangement links TRBV19 to TRBJ1-1; D not resolved. The CDR3 runs 12 residues. Trimming removed 3 bases at V and 6 bases at J, with 8 bases between. The germline V gene encodes CDR1 LNHDA and CDR2 SQIVND (reference sequence).

The V gene is TRBV5-1, the J gene TRBJ2-1; 7 bases align to TRBD1. Germline loops: CDR1 SGHRS, CDR2 YFSETQ. V lost 4 bases, J lost 7 bases, and 11 bases stayed unmatched. This CDR3 contains 15 residues. Here the CDR3 reads CASSVARTGINEQFF. In DNA form, the CDR3 reads TGCGCCAGCAGCGTTGCCAGGACAGGCATTAATGAGCAGTTCTTC.

CDR3 in amino acids: CASSGTGSGNTIYF. In DNA form, the CDR3 reads TGTGCCAGCTCAGGCACGGGCTCTGGAAACACCATATATTTT. This chain connects TRBV18 to TRBJ1-3; D uncertain. This CDR3 comprises 14 residues. Trimming cost V 5 bases and J 0 bases, with 8 bases left between them. CDR1 and CDR2 (germline): KGHSH, LQKENI.

CDR3 in amino acids: CASNPTTGSYEQYV. The CDR3 DNA sequence: TGTGCCAGCAATCCAACGACGGGATCCTACGAGCAGTACGTC. The V and J genes are TRBV6-5 and TRBJ2-7; TRBD2 might be the D (5 bases). The germline V gene encodes CDR1 MNHEY and CDR2 SVGAGI. V was clipped by 7 bases and J by 1 base, with 14 bases between them. This CDR3 contains 14 residues.

The gene calls are TRBV5-1 and TRBJ1-4; a possible D gene is TRBD1 (6 bases). The CDR3 extends over 15 amino acids. CDR1 is SGHRS and CDR2 is YFSETQ in the germline V gene. With 4 bases removed from V and 3 bases from J, the gap between germline ends came to 13 bases. Here the CDR3 reads CASSRRGASNEKLFF. The DNA of the CDR3 is TGCGCCAGCAGCCGGCGGGGGGCTTCTAATGAAAAACTGTTTTTT.

J is TRBJ2-6 and V is TRBV5-1; D is unresolved. V lost 4 bases, J lost 4 bases, and 15 bases lay in between. The CDR3 is 16 residues long. Germline CDR1 reads SGHRS; CDR2 reads YFSETQ. The CDR3 spells CASSRPTEPGANVLTF. The CDR3 DNA is TGCGCCAGCAGCCGCCCCACAGAGCCAGGGGCCAACGTCCTGACTTTC. The full variable domain, its missing parts supplied by reference TRBV5-1 and TRBJ2-6, is KAGVTQTPRYLIKTRGQQVTLSCSPISGHRSVSWYQQTPGQGLQFLFEYFSETQRNKGNFPGRFSGRQFSNSRSEMNVSTLELGDSALYLCASSRPTEPGANVLTFGAGSRLTVL.

This clone has more than one count but fewer than ten. The chain is built from TRBV4-1 and TRBJ1-1, with a possible D match to TRBD1 (5 bases). Germline CDR1 and CDR2: MGHRA and YSYEKL. CDR3 size: 16 residues. Trimming stripped 0 bases from V and 5 bases from J, with 16 bases between. CDR3 in DNA: TGCGCCAGCAGCCAAGAAGGGGTGGGGGTAGGAACTGAAGCTTTCTTT. This sequence encodes CASSQEGVGVGTEAFF.

This chain uses TRBV30 with TRBJ2-3, with TRBD1 matching over 10 bases. V was clipped by 3 bases and J by 6 bases; unmatched bases: 9. CDR3 length: 15 amino acids. The germline gives CDR1 GTSNPN, CDR2 SVGIG (reference sequence). The CDR3 DNA sequence: TGTGCCTGGAGCCCCGGGACAGGGGCTTACGATACGCAGTATTTT. Translated: CAWSPGTGAYDTQYF.

This clone was observed a few times. The gene calls are TRBV19 and TRBJ2-7; 9 nucleotides align to TRBD1. The CDR3 runs 17 residues. V dropped 5 bases and J dropped 1; count of bases not matched to a gene: 12. Per the germline V gene, CDR1 is LNHDA and CDR2 is SQIVND (reference sequence). The CDR3 coding sequence is TGTGCCAGTAGTTCATTATCCACCGGGACAGGGTCCTACGAGCAGTACTTC. It codes for CASSSLSTGTGSYEQYF.

J is TRBJ1-1 and V is TRBV2; 7 nucleotides match TRBD1. Germline CDR1 reads SNHLY; CDR2 reads FYNNEI. J lost 8 bases, V lost 6 bases, and 15 bases had no gene match. CDR3 length: 15 residues. The CDR3 sequence: CASRETGTGAGEAFF. In DNA form, the CDR3 reads TGTGCCAGCAGGGAGACAGGGACCGGCGCGGGCGAAGCTTTCTTT.

The rearrangement uses TRBV19 and TRBJ1-6; D is unresolved. V gave up 6 bases and J gave up 3 bases, with 12 bases separating them. There are 15 residues in the CDR3. Germline V lookup: CDR1 LNHDA, CDR2 SQIVND (reference sequence). For the CDR3, the DNA is TGTGCCAGTAGAGGGTCGACGGTCTATAATTCACCCCTCCACTTT. Amino acids: CASRGSTVYNSPLHF.

To note about this clone: This CDR3 is also generated by other DNA sequences in the sample. The chain uses TRBV5-1 and TRBJ1-6; tentatively, D is TRBD1 (5 bases). Between the trimmed V and J ends, which lost 4 bases and 0 bases, there was a span of 11 bases. The CDR3 is 16 amino acids. Germline V CDR1 and CDR2: SGHRS, YFSETQ. CDR3 loop: CASSPGGSSYNSPLHF. Here the CDR3 DNA reads TGCGCCAGCAGCCCCGGGGGGAGCTCCTATAATTCACCCCTCCACTTT.

The rearrangement joins TRBV7-9 to TRBJ2-3, with D hard to call. V lost 3 bases and J lost 2, with 9 bases in between. Germline V lookup: CDR1 SEHNR, CDR2 FQNEAQ (reference sequence). This CDR3 is 14 amino acids long. The CDR3 is CASSFSAYTDTQYF. The CDR3 DNA sequence: TGTGCCAGCAGCTTCAGCGCATACACAGATACGCAGTATTTT.